This T cell receptor (beta chain) originates from a study of blood T cell repertoires in COVID-19. Whole-study context: From the United States, Italy and Spain came samples of acute and convalescent COVID-19. Sources were T cells, B-cell-depleted T cells, or PBMCs; the material itself was cDNA or gDNA.

Per the original methods: Estimation of nucleated cell counts was performed using reference gene primer amplification. Clones were sequenced by immunoSEQ multiplex PCR, and TCRdb holds only the in-frame ones, with some missing. V and J calls and clone size come straight from that table; D and trimming were deduced from the DNA. The sample lists approximately 66,000 clones; about 86% were seen once. Specimen: peripheral blood. This receptor was identified in a man over 45 with active COVID-19.

CDR3 sequence (DNA): TGTGCCAGCTCGAGACTGGGCGGGTCGGACAGGGGAGACGAGCAGTACGTC. It translates to CASSRLGGSDRGDEQYV. The rearrangement uses TRBV18 and TRBJ2-7; 9 nucleotides line up with TRBD1. In germline, CDR1 is KGHSH, CDR2 LQKENI. This CDR3 spans 17 amino acids. Trimming removed 6 bases from V and 5 bases from J; junction bases left unmatched: 17.